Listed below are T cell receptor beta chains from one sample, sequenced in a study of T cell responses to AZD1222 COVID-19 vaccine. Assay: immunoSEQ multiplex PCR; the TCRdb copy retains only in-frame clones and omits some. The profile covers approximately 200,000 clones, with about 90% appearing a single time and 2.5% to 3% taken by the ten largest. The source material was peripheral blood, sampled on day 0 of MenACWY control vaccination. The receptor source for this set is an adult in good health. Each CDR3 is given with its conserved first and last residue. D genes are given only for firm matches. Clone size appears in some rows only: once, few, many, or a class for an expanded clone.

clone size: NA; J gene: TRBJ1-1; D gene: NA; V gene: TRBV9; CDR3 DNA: TGTGCCAGCAGCGTAGGGTTGGAGAACACTGAAGCTTTCTTT; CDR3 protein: CASSVGLENTEAFF
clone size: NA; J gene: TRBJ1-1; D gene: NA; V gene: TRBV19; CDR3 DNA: TGTGCCAGCGGGGGCAGACCGACGGGCACTGAAGCTTTCTTT; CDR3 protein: CASGGRPTGTEAFF
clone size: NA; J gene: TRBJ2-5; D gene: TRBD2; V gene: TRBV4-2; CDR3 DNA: TGTGCCAGCAGCCAGCTAGCGGGAGACCAAGAGACCCAGTACTTC; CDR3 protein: CASSQLAGDQETQYF
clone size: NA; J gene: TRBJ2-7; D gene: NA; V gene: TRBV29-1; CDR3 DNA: TGCAGCGTTGTCTCAGCGTGGTCCTACGAGCAGTACTTC; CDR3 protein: CSVVSAWSYEQYF
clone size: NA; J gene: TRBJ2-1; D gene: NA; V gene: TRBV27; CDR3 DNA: TGTGCCAGCAAAAGTCTAGGAGAAAAGCAGTTCTTC; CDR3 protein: CASKSLGEKQFF
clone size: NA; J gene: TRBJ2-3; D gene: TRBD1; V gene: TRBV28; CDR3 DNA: TGTGCCAGCAGTCCGACAGGGGCAGATACGCAGTATTTT; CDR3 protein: CASSPTGADTQYF
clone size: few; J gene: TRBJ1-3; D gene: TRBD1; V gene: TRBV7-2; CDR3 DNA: TGTGCCAGCAGCGCGGGGACAGGGCGCTCTGGAAACACCATATATTTT; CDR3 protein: CASSAGTGRSGNTIYF
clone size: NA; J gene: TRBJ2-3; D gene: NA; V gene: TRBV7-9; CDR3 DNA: TGTGCCAGCAGCTTGTCCCTGGATACGCAGTATTTT; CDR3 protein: CASSLSLDTQYF
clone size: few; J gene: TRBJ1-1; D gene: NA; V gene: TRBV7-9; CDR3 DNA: TGTGCCAGCAGCTTAGGGACTGGGCTGAACACTGAAGCTTTCTTT; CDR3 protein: CASSLGTGLNTEAFF
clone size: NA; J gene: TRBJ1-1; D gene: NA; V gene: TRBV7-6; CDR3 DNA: TGTGCCAGCAGCTTAGCGCTGAGTAACGAAGCTTTCTTT; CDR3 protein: CASSLALSNEAFF
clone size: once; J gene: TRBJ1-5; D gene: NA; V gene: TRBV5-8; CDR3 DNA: TGTGCCAGCAGCGATTCCCCTCAGCCCCAGCATTTT; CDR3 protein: CASSDSPQPQHF
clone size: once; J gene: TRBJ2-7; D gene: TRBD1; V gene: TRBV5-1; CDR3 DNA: TGCGCCAGCAGCTTGGCGTTCCGGGACAGGGGGGCTTACGAGCAGTACTTC; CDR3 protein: CASSLAFRDRGAYEQYF
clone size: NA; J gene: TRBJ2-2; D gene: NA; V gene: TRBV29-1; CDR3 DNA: TGCAGCGTTGCCGGGTCCGGCACCGGGGAGCTGTTTTTT; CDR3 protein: CSVAGSGTGELFF
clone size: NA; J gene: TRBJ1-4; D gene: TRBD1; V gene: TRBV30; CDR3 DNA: TGTGCCTGGAGTGTAATGGGACAGGGAGGGAAACTGTTTTTT; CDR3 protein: CAWSVMGQGGKLFF
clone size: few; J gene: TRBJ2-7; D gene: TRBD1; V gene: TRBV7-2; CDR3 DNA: TGTGCCAGCGGGCCGGGACAGGGACCTTACGAGCAGTACTTC; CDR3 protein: CASGPGQGPYEQYF
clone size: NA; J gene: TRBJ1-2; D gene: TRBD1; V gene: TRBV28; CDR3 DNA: TGTGCCAGCAGTTTAGGGACAGGGAAGAACTATGGCTACACCTTC; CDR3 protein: CASSLGTGKNYGYTF
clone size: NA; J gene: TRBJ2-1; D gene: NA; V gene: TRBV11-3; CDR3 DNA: TGTGCCAGCAGCGCGGACAGCGGAACCTACAATGAGCAGTTCTTC; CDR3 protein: CASSADSGTYNEQFF
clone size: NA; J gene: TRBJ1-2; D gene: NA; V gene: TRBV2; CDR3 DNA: TGTGCCAGCAGTGAAGTGTCACAGGGCGCGCTCTATGGCTACACCTTC; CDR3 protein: CASSEVSQGALYGYTF
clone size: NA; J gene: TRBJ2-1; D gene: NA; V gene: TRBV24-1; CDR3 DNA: TGTGCCACCAGTGATCCCGGTTCCTACAATGAGCAGTTCTTC; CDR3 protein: CATSDPGSYNEQFF
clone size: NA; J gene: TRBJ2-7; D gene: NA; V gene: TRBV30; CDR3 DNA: TGTGCCTGGAGTGTCGGTCACTCCTACGAGCAGTACTTC; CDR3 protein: CAWSVGHSYEQYF
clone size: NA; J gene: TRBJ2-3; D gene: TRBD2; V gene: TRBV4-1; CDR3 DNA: TGCGCCAGCAGCCAAGAAGTGCGCGGGAGAGGGACAGATACGCAGTATTTT; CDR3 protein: CASSQEVRGRGTDTQYF
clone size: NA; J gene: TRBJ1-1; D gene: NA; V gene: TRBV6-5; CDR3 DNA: TGTGCCAGCAAGAAGACAGCGAACACTGAAGCTTTCTTT; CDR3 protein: CASKKTANTEAFF